The rows below give T cell receptor beta chains drawn from one sample of a study of T cells in Graves' hyperthyroidism and ophthalmopathy. TCRdb called the multiplex PCR reads again in MiXCR, with one record for every CDR3 protein. Of roughly 800,000 distinct CDR3 sequences in the sample, 38% were seen once. Material for sequencing was blood. The receptors derive from a man between 18 and 35 years old with Graves' hyperthyroidism. The CDR3 runs from the conserved cysteine through the conserved F or W. Each record gives: D gene, J gene, V gene, clone size, CDR3 DNA, CDR3 protein. The D gene is left open where the match is weak. Rows may omit the clone size; those that give it use once, few, many or a size class.

D gene: -; J gene: TRBJ2-7; V gene: TRBV12-3/TRBV12-4; clone size: few; CDR3 DNA: TGTGCCAGCAGTCGGAGCGGTGGGTACTCCTACGAGCAGTACTTC; CDR3 protein: CASSRSGGYSYEQYF
D gene: -; J gene: TRBJ1-5; V gene: TRBV20-1; clone size: many; CDR3 DNA: TGCAGTGCTAGGGGCAGAAATAGCAATCAGCCCCAGCATTTT; CDR3 protein: CSARGRNSNQPQHF
D gene: TRBD1; J gene: TRBJ1-4; V gene: TRBV7-6; clone size: -; CDR3 DNA: TGTGCCAGCAGAGACACCGGGACAGGGGTCGAAAAACTGTTTTTT; CDR3 protein: CASRDTGTGVEKLFF
D gene: -; J gene: TRBJ1-2; V gene: TRBV19; clone size: many; CDR3 DNA: TGTGCCAGTAAATCATTCCCACTTGGGGGCTACACCTTC; CDR3 protein: CASKSFPLGGYTF
D gene: TRBD1; J gene: TRBJ1-5; V gene: TRBV19; clone size: -; CDR3 DNA: TGTGCCAGTAGTATTGTTCCGGGACAGGGGGGTTTTTGGAGCAATCAGCCCCAGCATTTT; CDR3 protein: CASSIVPGQGGFWSNQPQHF
D gene: TRBD1; J gene: TRBJ2-7; V gene: TRBV12-3/TRBV12-4; clone size: few; CDR3 DNA: TGTGCCAGCAGTAACCGACAGGGCAACGAGCAGTACTTC; CDR3 protein: CASSNRQGNEQYF
D gene: -; J gene: TRBJ2-7; V gene: TRBV5-1; clone size: -; CDR3 DNA: TGCGCCAGCAGCTTGGGCCAGGACTCGACCTGCGAGCAGTACTTC; CDR3 protein: CASSLGQDSTCEQYF
D gene: -; J gene: TRBJ1-6; V gene: TRBV20-1; clone size: many; CDR3 DNA: TGCAGTGCTTCACAGGGTCGGAATTCACCCCTCCACTTT; CDR3 protein: CSASQGRNSPLHF
D gene: -; J gene: TRBJ2-7; V gene: TRBV7-2; clone size: -; CDR3 DNA: TGTGCCAGCAGCTTACCCGGGCGCTCCTCCTACGAGCAGTACTTC; CDR3 protein: CASSLPGRSSYEQYF
D gene: TRBD2; J gene: TRBJ2-5; V gene: TRBV29-1; clone size: -; CDR3 DNA: TGCAGCGTAAAAACTCGGACTAGCCAAGAGACCCAGTACTTC; CDR3 protein: CSVKTRTSQETQYF
D gene: -; J gene: TRBJ1-6; V gene: TRBV7-1; clone size: once; CDR3 DNA: TGTGCCAGCAGCTACATAAATTCACCCCTCCACTTT; CDR3 protein: CASSYINSPLHF
D gene: TRBD2; J gene: TRBJ2-5; V gene: TRBV9; clone size: -; CDR3 DNA: TGTGCCAGCAGCGTAGCGGGGAACCAGGGCGGGGGGCACCAAGAGACCCAGTACTTC; CDR3 protein: CASSVAGNQGGGHQETQYF
D gene: TRBD1; J gene: TRBJ1-1; V gene: TRBV19; clone size: many; CDR3 DNA: TGTGCCAGTAGTATTGCGGGGACAGCGAACACTGAAGCTTTCTTT; CDR3 protein: CASSIAGTANTEAFF
D gene: -; J gene: TRBJ1-6; V gene: TRBV10-3; clone size: many; CDR3 DNA: TGTGCCATCAGTGAGTCGGGGGGACACTATAATTCACCCCTCCACTTT; CDR3 protein: CAISESGGHYNSPLHF
D gene: -; J gene: TRBJ2-7; V gene: TRBV5-1; clone size: few; CDR3 DNA: TGCGCCAGCAGCTTCGGTACCAGCTCCTACGAGCAGTACTTC; CDR3 protein: CASSFGTSSYEQYF
D gene: TRBD1; J gene: TRBJ1-1; V gene: TRBV11-2; clone size: few; CDR3 DNA: TGTGCCAGCAGCTTACTAGGGGACAGGGATAACACTGAAGCTTTCTTT; CDR3 protein: CASSLLGDRDNTEAFF
D gene: -; J gene: TRBJ2-3; V gene: TRBV2; clone size: -; CDR3 DNA: TGTGCCAGCAGTGATTTTGGGCGGCGCACAGATACGCAGTATTTT; CDR3 protein: CASSDFGRRTDTQYF
D gene: TRBD1; J gene: TRBJ1-2; V gene: TRBV5-1; clone size: -; CDR3 DNA: TGCGCCAGCAGCCCTGGGGACAGGGAGCAAGACTATGGCTACACCTTC; CDR3 protein: CASSPGDREQDYGYTF
D gene: -; J gene: TRBJ1-1; V gene: TRBV9; clone size: -; CDR3 DNA: TGTGCCAGCAGCTCCAGTCCCAGGGGTTATGATACTGAAGCTTTCTTT; CDR3 protein: CASSSSPRGYDTEAFF
D gene: TRBD2; J gene: TRBJ2-2; V gene: TRBV7-8; clone size: -; CDR3 DNA: TGTGCCAGCAGCTCGGGACTAGCGGGAGGTGAGCTGTTTTTT; CDR3 protein: CASSSGLAGGELFF
D gene: -; J gene: TRBJ1-2; V gene: TRBV7-2; clone size: -; CDR3 DNA: TGTGCCAGCTTGAGCTACGGTTCGGGCTACACCTTC; CDR3 protein: CASLSYGSGYTF
D gene: -; J gene: TRBJ1-1; V gene: TRBV3-1; clone size: -; CDR3 DNA: TGTGCCAGCAGCCACCGTGAGGCCCGAGCTTTCTTT; CDR3 protein: CASSHREARAFF
D gene: -; J gene: TRBJ2-5; V gene: TRBV14; clone size: few; CDR3 DNA: TGTGCCAGCAGCCAAGGGACAATCACGACCGAAGAGACCCAGTACTTC; CDR3 protein: CASSQGTITTEETQYF
D gene: -; J gene: TRBJ2-7; V gene: TRBV6-1; clone size: -; CDR3 DNA: TGTGCCAGCAGTGGCAGGGCACTTACCTACGAGCAGTACTTC; CDR3 protein: CASSGRALTYEQYF
D gene: TRBD1; J gene: TRBJ2-5; V gene: TRBV10-3; clone size: many; CDR3 DNA: TGTGCCATCAGGGATTCGGGACAGAAAGAGACCCAGTACTTC; CDR3 protein: CAIRDSGQKETQYF
D gene: TRBD1; J gene: TRBJ1-1; V gene: TRBV12-3/TRBV12-4; clone size: few; CDR3 DNA: TGTGCCACCAGACAGGGAGTGAACACTGAAGCTTTCTTT; CDR3 protein: CATRQGVNTEAFF
D gene: -; J gene: TRBJ1-6; V gene: TRBV5-1; clone size: -; CDR3 DNA: TGCGCCAGCAGCCCCGGGCGGAGGGGGGACGGTTCACCCCTCCACTTT; CDR3 protein: CASSPGRRGDGSPLHF
D gene: -; J gene: TRBJ1-1; V gene: TRBV4-3; clone size: -; CDR3 DNA: TGCGCCAGCAGCCAACGGGGGCTGGGGGCTGAAGCTTTCTTT; CDR3 protein: CASSQRGLGAEAFF
D gene: -; J gene: TRBJ1-5; V gene: TRBV19; clone size: many; CDR3 DNA: TGTGCCAGTAGTAGATCGGGACACCACTATCAGCCCCAGCATTTT; CDR3 protein: CASSRSGHHYQPQHF
D gene: -; J gene: TRBJ2-3; V gene: TRBV7-2; clone size: -; CDR3 DNA: TGTGCCAGCAGCCCTCAAAGGACCCGTGGCGGCACAGATACGCAGTATTTT; CDR3 protein: CASSPQRTRGGTDTQYF
D gene: TRBD1; J gene: TRBJ2-5; V gene: TRBV7-3; clone size: -; CDR3 DNA: TGTGCCAGCAGCTTAGTAGGGACAGGGGCCCCAAGGGGTCACCAAGAGACCCAGTACTTC; CDR3 protein: CASSLVGTGAPRGHQETQYF
D gene: -; J gene: TRBJ1-1; V gene: TRBV29-1; clone size: many; CDR3 DNA: TGCAGCGTCCGATTCTGGAACACTGAAGCTTTCTTT; CDR3 protein: CSVRFWNTEAFF
D gene: TRBD2; J gene: TRBJ2-7; V gene: TRBV5-6; clone size: few; CDR3 DNA: TGTGCCAGCAGCTTGGCTCAGCGGGGGAGCTCCTACGAGCAGTACTTC; CDR3 protein: CASSLAQRGSSYEQYF
D gene: TRBD1; J gene: TRBJ1-4; V gene: TRBV19; clone size: -; CDR3 DNA: TGTGCCAGTAGTATAAATCCCGGGACAGGGATGCTGTTTTTT; CDR3 protein: CASSINPGTGMLFF
D gene: -; J gene: TRBJ1-5; V gene: TRBV7-4; clone size: -; CDR3 DNA: TGTGCCAGCAGCTCTCTGTGGGGGGGATGGTGGCATCAGCCCCAGCATTTT; CDR3 protein: CASSSLWGGWWHQPQHF
D gene: TRBD1; J gene: TRBJ1-2; V gene: TRBV5-1; clone size: many; CDR3 DNA: TGCGCCAGCAGCTCAGGACAGGGCAGTCGCTACACCTTC; CDR3 protein: CASSSGQGSRYTF
D gene: -; J gene: TRBJ2-5; V gene: TRBV10-2; clone size: many; CDR3 DNA: TGCGCCAGCATTCAACTACTGGGGGAGGAGACCCAGTACTTC; CDR3 protein: CASIQLLGEETQYF
D gene: TRBD2; J gene: TRBJ2-2; V gene: TRBV29-1; clone size: many; CDR3 DNA: TGCAGCGTGGTGACTAGCTCCAACACCGGGGAGCTGTTTTTT; CDR3 protein: CSVVTSSNTGELFF
D gene: TRBD1; J gene: TRBJ1-2; V gene: TRBV25-1; clone size: -; CDR3 DNA: TGTGCCAGCTGGTACGGACAGGGAGCTTATGGCTACACCTTC; CDR3 protein: CASWYGQGAYGYTF
D gene: -; J gene: TRBJ1-5; V gene: TRBV7-9; clone size: -; CDR3 DNA: TGTGCCAGCAGTCCTTTCCGTAGCAATCAGCCCCAGCATTTT; CDR3 protein: CASSPFRSNQPQHF
D gene: -; J gene: TRBJ1-1; V gene: TRBV2; clone size: many; CDR3 DNA: TGTGCCAGCAGCTGGACACTTATGAACACTGAAGCTTTCTTT; CDR3 protein: CASSWTLMNTEAFF
D gene: -; J gene: TRBJ1-1; V gene: TRBV19; clone size: once; CDR3 DNA: TGTGCCAGTGGTATAGGGATGAACACTGAAGCTTTCTTT; CDR3 protein: CASGIGMNTEAFF
D gene: TRBD1; J gene: TRBJ1-2; V gene: TRBV2; clone size: -; CDR3 DNA: TGTGCCAGAGGGACAGGAACCTATGGCTACACCTTC; CDR3 protein: CARGTGTYGYTF
D gene: -; J gene: TRBJ2-7; V gene: TRBV11-1; clone size: few; CDR3 DNA: TGTGCCAGCAGCCTCCGGGCGGGCAGCTCCTACGAGCAGTACTTC; CDR3 protein: CASSLRAGSSYEQYF
D gene: TRBD1; J gene: TRBJ2-2; V gene: TRBV15; clone size: many; CDR3 DNA: TGTGCCACCAGCAGCCCGGGACAGGCGAACACCGGGGAGCTGTTTTTT; CDR3 protein: CATSSPGQANTGELFF
D gene: -; J gene: TRBJ2-7; V gene: TRBV29-1; clone size: -; CDR3 DNA: TGCAGCGGGGTTAGCTCCGGCGAGCAGTACTTC; CDR3 protein: CSGVSSGEQYF
D gene: -; J gene: TRBJ2-5; V gene: TRBV12-3/TRBV12-4; clone size: many; CDR3 DNA: TGTGCCAGCAGCTTAGGGTCAGGTGAGACCCAGTACTTC; CDR3 protein: CASSLGSGETQYF
D gene: -; J gene: TRBJ1-5; V gene: TRBV9; clone size: many; CDR3 DNA: TGTGCCAGCAGCGTATGGGGTGGCAATCAGCCCCAGCATTTT; CDR3 protein: CASSVWGGNQPQHF
D gene: TRBD1; J gene: TRBJ2-2; V gene: TRBV29-1; clone size: many; CDR3 DNA: TGCAGCGTCCGGGACAGGGAGGCCGGGGAGCTGTTTTTT; CDR3 protein: CSVRDREAGELFF
D gene: -; J gene: TRBJ2-6; V gene: TRBV15; clone size: once; CDR3 DNA: TGTGCCACCAGCAGAGATTTACGGGGTGCTGGGGCCAACGTCCTGACTTTC; CDR3 protein: CATSRDLRGAGANVLTF
D gene: TRBD1; J gene: TRBJ1-4; V gene: TRBV4-1; clone size: -; CDR3 DNA: TGCGCCAGCAGCCAGAGAACAGGGGGGGTCGAACTGTTTTTT; CDR3 protein: CASSQRTGGVELFF
D gene: -; J gene: TRBJ1-2; V gene: TRBV9; clone size: -; CDR3 DNA: TGTGCCAGCAGCGTGGCGGGACTGTATGGCTACACCTTC; CDR3 protein: CASSVAGLYGYTF